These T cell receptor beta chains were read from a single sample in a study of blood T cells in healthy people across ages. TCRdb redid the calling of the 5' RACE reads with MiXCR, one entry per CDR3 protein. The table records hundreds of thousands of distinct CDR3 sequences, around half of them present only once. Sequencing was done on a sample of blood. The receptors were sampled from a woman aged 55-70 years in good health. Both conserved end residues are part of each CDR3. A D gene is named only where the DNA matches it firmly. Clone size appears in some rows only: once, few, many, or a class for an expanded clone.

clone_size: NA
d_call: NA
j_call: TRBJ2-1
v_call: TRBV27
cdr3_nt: TGTGCCAGCCGCGGGACAGCCCAGATTTGGCACAATGAGCAGTTCTTC
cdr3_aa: CASRGTAQIWHNEQFF

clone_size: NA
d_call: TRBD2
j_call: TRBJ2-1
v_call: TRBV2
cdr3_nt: TGTGCCAGCAGGGAACTAGCGGGACTAATTAGTGAGCAGTTCTTC
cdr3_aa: CASRELAGLISEQFF

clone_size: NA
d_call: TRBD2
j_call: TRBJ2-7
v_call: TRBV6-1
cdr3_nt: TGTGCCAGCAGTAGGGGTTTTGGGACTAGCGGGGGTACCTACGAGCAGTACTTC
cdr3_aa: CASSRGFGTSGGTYEQYF

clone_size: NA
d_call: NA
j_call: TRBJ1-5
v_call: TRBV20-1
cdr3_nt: TGCAGTGCTAGAGCGAGAGGGAGGGGGGATAGTCAGCCCCAGCATTTT
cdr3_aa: CSARARGRGDSQPQHF

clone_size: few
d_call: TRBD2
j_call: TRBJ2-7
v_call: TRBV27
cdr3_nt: TGTGCCAGGAGCGGGGGAGGCCACGAGCAGTACTTC
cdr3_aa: CARSGGGHEQYF

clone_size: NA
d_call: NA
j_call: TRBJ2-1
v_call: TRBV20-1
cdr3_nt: TGCAGCGCTACCCCATGGGGTAATGAGCAGTTCTTC
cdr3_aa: CSATPWGNEQFF

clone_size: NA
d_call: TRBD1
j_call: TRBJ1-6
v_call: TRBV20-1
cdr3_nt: TGCAGTGCTCGCCTGGACAGGGACTCACCCCTCCACTTT
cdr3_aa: CSARLDRDSPLHF

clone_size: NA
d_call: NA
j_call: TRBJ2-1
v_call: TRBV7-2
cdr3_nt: TGTGCCAGCAGCGCAGGGGGGCAGGGGTACAATGAGCAGTTCTTC
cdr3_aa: CASSAGGQGYNEQFF

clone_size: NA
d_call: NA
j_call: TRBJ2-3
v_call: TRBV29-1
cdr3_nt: TGCAGCGTTGAAGAGGCTAGCAGGCTCACAGATACGCAGTATTTT
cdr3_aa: CSVEEASRLTDTQYF

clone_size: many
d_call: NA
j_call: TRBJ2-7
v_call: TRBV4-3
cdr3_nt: TGCGCCAGCAGCCAAGATCGAGGTTCCTACGAGCAGTACTTC
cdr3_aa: CASSQDRGSYEQYF

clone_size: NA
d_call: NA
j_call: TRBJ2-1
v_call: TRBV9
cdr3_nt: TGTGCCAGCAGCCCCCAGCCTAGCGAGTACAATGAGCAGTTCTTC
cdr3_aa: CASSPQPSEYNEQFF

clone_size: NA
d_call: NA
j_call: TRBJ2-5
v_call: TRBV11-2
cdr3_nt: TGTGCCAGCAGCTCGAGTGGCGGTCAAGAGACCCAGTACTTC
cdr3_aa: CASSSSGGQETQYF

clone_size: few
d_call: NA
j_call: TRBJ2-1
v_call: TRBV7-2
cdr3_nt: TGTGCCAGCAGCTTAGATAGGGGTAACTCCTACAATGAGCAGTTCTTC
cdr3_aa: CASSLDRGNSYNEQFF

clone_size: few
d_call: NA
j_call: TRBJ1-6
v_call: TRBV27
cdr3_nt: TGTGCCAGCAGTCCCGGACAGTTACATAATTCACCCCTCCACTTT
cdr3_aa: CASSPGQLHNSPLHF

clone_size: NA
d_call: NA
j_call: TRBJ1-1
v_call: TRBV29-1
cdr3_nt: TGCAGCGTGGAGCACCGGCGACTTTCCTACATGAACACTGAAGCTTTCTTT
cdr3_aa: CSVEHRRLSYMNTEAFF

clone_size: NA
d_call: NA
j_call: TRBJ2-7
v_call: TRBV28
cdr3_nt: TGTGCCAGCCGCCCTACTAGATTGGGCATCTCCGAGCAGTACTTC
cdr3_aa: CASRPTRLGISEQYF

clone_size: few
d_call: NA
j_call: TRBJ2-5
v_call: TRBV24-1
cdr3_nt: TGTGCCACCGGTCCCGGAGGATCCCAAGAGACCCAGTACTTC
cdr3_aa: CATGPGGSQETQYF

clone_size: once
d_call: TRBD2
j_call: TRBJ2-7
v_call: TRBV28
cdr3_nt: TGTGCCAGCAGCATCTCTAGCGGGAGAACGTACGAGCAGTACTTC
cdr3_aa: CASSISSGRTYEQYF

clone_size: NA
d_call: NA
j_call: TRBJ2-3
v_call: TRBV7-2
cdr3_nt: TGTGCCAGCAGCTTATATTGGGGTTCAGATACGCAGTATTTT
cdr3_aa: CASSLYWGSDTQYF

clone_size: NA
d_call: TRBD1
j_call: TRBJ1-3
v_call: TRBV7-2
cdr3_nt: TGTGCCAGCAGCTTAATAATTGGCAGGGGGAACTCTGGAAACACCATATATTTT
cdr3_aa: CASSLIIGRGNSGNTIYF

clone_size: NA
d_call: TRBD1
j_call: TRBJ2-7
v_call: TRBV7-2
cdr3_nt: TGTGCCAGCAGCTCCCAACCGGGACAGGGGTCACCGAGCTCCTACGAGCAGTACTTC
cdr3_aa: CASSSQPGQGSPSSYEQYF

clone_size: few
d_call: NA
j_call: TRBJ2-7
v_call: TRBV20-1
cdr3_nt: TGCAGTGCTCCCCGGACGGGAGATCCCTACGAGCAGTACTTC
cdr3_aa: CSAPRTGDPYEQYF

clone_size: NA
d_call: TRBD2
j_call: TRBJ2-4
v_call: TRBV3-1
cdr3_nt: TGTGCCAGCAGCCAAGGGCTAGCGGGAGGGGTAGCCAAAAACATTCAGTACTTC
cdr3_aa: CASSQGLAGGVAKNIQYF

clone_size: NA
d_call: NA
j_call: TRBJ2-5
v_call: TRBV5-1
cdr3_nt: TGCGCCAGCAGCTTTCCAGGTCAAAAAGAGACCCAGTACTTC
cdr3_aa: CASSFPGQKETQYF

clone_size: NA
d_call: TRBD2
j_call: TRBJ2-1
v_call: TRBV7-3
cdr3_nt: TGTGCCAGCAGCTCCAGGCGCGGGAGGCACAATAAGCAGTTCTTC
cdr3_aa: CASSSRRGRHNKQFF